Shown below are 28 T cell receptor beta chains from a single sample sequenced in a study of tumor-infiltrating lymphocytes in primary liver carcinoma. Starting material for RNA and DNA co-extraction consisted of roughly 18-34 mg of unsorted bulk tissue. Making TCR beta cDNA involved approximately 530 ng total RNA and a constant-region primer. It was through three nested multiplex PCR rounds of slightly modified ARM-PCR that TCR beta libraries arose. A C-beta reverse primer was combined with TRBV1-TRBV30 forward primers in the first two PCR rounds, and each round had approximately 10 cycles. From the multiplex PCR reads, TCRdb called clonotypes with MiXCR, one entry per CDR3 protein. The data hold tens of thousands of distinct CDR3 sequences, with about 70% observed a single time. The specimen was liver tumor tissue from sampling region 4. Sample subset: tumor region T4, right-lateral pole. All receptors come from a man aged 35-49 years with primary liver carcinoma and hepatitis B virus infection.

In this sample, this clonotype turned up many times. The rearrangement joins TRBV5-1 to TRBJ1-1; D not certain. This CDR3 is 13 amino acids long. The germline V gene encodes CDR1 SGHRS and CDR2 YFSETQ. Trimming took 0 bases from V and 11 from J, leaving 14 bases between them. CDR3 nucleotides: TGCGCCAGCAGCTTGGCCCAGGCCCAGGAGGCTTTCTTT. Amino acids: CASSLAQAQEAFF.

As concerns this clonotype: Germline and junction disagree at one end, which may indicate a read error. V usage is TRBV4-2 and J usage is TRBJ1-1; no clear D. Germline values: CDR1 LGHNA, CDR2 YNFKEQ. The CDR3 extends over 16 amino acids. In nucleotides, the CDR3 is TGTGTCAGCAGCCAAGATTCAGAGAGAGTGAACACTGAAGCTTTCTTT. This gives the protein CVSSQDSERVNTEAFF.

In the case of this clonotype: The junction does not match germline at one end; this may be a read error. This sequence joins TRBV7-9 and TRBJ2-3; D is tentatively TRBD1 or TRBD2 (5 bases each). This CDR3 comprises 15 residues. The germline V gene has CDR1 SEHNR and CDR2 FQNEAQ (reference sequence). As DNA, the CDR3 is TGTGCCAGCAGCTATAGGGACGGATACACAGGTACGCAGTATTTT. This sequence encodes CASSYRDGYTGTQYF.

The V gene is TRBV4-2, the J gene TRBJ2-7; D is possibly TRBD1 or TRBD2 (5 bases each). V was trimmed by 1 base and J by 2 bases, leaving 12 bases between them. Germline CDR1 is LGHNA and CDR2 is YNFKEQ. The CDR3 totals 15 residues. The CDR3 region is CASSQGDSGAYEQYF. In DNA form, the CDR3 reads TGTGCCAGCAGCCAAGGTGACAGCGGTGCCTACGAGCAGTACTTC.

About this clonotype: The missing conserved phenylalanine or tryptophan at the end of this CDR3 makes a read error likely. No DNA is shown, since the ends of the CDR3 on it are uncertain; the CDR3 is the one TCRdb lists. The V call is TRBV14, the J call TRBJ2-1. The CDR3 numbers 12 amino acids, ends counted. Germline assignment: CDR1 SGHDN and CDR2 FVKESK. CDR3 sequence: CASSRFYNEHFL.

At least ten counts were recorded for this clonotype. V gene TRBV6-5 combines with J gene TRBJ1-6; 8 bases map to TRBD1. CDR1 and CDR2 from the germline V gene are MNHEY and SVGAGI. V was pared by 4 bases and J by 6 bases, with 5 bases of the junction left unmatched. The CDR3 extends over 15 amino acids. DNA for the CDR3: TGTGCCAGCAGTTTGACAGGGGATCCTAATTCACCCCTCCACTTT. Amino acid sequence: CASSLTGDPNSPLHF.

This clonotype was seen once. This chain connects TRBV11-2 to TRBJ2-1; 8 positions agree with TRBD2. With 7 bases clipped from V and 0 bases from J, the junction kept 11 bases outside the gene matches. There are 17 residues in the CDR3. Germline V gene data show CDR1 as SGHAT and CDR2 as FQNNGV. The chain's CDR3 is CASTIGVSGASYNEQFF. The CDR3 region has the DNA TGTGCCAGCACAATAGGTGTTAGCGGGGCCTCCTACAATGAGCAGTTCTTC.

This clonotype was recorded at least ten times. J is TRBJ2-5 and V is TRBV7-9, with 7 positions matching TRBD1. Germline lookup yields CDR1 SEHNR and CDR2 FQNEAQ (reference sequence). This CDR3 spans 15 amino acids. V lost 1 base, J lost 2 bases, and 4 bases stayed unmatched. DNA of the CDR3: TGTGCCAGCAGCTTAGTAAGGACAGGACAAGAGACCCAGTACTTC. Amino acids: CASSLVRTGQETQYF.

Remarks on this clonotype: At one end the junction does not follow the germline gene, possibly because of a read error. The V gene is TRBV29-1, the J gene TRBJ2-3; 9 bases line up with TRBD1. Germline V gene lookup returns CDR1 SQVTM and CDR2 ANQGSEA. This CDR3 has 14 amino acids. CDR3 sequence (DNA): TGCAGTATTGCGGCCGGGACAGGGCTAGATATGCAGTATTTT. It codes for CSIAAGTGLDMQYF.

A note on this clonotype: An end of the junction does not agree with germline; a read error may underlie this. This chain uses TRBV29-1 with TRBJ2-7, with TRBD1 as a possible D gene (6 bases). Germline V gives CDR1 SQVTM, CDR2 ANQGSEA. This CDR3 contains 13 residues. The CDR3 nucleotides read TGCGGCGTTGAAGATTGGCAGGGGAACGAGCAGCACTTC. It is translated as CGVEDWQGNEQHF.

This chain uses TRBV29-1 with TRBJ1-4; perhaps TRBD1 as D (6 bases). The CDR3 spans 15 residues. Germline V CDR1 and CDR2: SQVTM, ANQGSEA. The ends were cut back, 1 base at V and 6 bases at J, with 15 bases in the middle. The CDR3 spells CSVEALGHGDEKLFF. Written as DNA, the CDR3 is TGCAGCGTTGAAGCCCTGGGACACGGAGATGAAAAACTGTTTTTT.

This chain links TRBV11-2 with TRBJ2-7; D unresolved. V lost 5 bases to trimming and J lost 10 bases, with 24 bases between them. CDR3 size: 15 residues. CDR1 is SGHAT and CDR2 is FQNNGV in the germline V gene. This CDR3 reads CASSAAPGPGYGQYF. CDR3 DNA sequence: TGTGCCAGCAGCGCGGCACCGGGTCCGGGCTACGGTCAGTACTTC.

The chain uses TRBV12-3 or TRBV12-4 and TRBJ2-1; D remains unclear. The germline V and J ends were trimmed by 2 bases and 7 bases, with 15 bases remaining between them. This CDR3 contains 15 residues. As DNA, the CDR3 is TGTGCCAGCAGTTTAATGGTGGGTGGGGTAAATGAGCAGTTCTTC. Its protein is CASSLMVGGVNEQFF.

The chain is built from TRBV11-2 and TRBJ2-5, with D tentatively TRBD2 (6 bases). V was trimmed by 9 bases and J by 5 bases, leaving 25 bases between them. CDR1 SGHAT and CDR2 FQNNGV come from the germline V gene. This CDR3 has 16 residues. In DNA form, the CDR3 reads TGTGCCAGGGGCTTGGGGAGTAGCGGCCCGGGGGAGACCCAGTACTTC. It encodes CARGLGSSGPGETQYF. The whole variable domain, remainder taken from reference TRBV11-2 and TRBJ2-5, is EAGVAQSPRYKIIEKRQSVAFWCNPISGHATLYWYQQILGQGPKLLIQFQNNGVVDDSQLPKDRFSAERLKGVDSTLKIQPAKLEDSAVYLCARGLGSSGPGETQYFGPGTRLLVL.

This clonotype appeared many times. Here the CDR3 reads CASKTTGLTQETQYF. The CDR3 bases are TGTGCCAGCAAAACAACAGGGCTAACTCAAGAGACCCAGTACTTC. The chain recombines TRBV28 with TRBJ2-5, with D perhaps TRBD1 (6 bases). The V gene lost 7 bases and the J gene lost 2 bases, with 17 bases spanning the gap. CDR3 length equals 15 residues. Germline-derived CDR1 and CDR2 are MDHEN and SYDVKM.

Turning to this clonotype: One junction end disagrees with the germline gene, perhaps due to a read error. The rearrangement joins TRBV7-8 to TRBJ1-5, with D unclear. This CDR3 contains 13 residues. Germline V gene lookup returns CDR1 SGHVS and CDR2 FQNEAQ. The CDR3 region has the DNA TGTGCCAGCAGATCAAATCGGGATCAGCCCCAGCACTTT. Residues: CASRSNRDQPQHF.

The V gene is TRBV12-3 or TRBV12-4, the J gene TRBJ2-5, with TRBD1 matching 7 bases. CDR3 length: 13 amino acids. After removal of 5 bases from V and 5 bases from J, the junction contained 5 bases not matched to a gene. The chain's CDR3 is CASSRGQSETQYF. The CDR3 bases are TGTGCCAGCAGTCGGGGACAGAGTGAGACCCAGTACTTC.

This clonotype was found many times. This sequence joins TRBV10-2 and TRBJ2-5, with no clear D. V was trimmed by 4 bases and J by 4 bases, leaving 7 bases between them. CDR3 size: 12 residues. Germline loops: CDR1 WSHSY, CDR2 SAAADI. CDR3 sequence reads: CASSGPRETQYF. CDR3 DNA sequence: TGCGCCAGCAGTGGACCGCGAGAGACCCAGTACTTC.

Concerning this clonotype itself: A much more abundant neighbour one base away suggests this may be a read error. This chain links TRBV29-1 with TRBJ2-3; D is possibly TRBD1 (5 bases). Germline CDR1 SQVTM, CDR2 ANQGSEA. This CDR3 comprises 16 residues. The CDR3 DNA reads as TGCAGCGCTGAAAACCCCCGGCAGGGTGGGCCAGATACGCAGTATTTT. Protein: CSAENPRQGGPDTQYF.

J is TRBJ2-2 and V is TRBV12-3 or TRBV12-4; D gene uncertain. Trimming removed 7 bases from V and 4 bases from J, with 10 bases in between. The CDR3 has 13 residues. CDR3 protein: CASNFQSTGELFF. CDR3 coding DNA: TGTGCCAGCAATTTTCAGAGCACCGGGGAGCTGTTTTTT.

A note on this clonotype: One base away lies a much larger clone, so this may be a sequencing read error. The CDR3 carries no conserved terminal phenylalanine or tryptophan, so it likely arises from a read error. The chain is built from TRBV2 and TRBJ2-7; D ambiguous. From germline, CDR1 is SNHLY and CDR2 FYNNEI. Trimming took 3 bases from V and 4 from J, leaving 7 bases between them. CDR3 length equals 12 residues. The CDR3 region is CASSEMDYEQYL. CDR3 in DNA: TGTGCCAGCAGTGAGATGGATTACGAGCAGTACCTC.

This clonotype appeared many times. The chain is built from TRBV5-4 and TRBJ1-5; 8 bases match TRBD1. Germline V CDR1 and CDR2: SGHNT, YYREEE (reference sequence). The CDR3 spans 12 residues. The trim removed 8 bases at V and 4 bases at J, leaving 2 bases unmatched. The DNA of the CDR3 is TGTGCCAGTTACAGGGGGAATCAGCCCCAGCATTTT. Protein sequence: CASYRGNQPQHF.

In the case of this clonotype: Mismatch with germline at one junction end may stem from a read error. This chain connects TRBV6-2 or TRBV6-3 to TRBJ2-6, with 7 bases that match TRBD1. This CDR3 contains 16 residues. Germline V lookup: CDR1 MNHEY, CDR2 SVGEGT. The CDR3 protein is CASRTGTASGANVLAF. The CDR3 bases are TGTGCCAGCAGAACCGGGACAGCCTCTGGGGCCAACGTCCTGGCTTTC.

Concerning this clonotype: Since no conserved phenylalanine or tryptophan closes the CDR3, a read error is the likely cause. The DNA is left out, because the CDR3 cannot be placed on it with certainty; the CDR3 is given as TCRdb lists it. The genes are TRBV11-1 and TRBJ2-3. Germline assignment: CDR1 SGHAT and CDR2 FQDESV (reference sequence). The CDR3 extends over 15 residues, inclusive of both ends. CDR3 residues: CASSLQPINTDTQNV.

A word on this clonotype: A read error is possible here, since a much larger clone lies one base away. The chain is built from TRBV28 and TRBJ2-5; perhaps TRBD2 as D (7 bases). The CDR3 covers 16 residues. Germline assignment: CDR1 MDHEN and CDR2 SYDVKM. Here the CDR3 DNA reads TGTGTCAGCAGTATTCGACAGGCGGGGGTTCAAGAGACCCAGTACTTC. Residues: CVSSIRQAGVQETQYF. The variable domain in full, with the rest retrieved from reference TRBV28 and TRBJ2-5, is DVKVTQSSRYLVKRTGEKVFLECVQDMDHENMFWYRQDPGLGLRLIYFSYDVKMKEKGDIPEGYSVSREKKERFSLILESASTNQTSMYLCVSSIRQAGVQETQYFGPGTRLLVL.

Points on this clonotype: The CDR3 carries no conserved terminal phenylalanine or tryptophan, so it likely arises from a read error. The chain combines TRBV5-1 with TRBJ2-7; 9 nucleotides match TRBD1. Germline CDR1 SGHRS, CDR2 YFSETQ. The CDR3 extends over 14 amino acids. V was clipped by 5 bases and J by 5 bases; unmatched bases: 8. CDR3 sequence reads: CASRTGTGFHEQYS. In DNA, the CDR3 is TGCGCCAGCAGAACCGGGACAGGGTTCCACGAGCAGTACTCC.

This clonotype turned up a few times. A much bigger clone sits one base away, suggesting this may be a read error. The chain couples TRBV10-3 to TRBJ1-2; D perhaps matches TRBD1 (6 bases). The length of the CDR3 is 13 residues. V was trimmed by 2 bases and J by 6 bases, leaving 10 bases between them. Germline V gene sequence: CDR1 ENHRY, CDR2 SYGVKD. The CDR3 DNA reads TGTGCCATCAGTGAGAACAGGGACAATGGCTACACCTTC. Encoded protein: CAISENRDNGYTF.

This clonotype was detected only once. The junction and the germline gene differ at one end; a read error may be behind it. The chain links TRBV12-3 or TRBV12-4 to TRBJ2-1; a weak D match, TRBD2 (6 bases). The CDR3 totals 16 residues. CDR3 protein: CTSSLDPAGLYNKQFF. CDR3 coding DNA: TGTACCAGCAGTTTAGACCCAGCGGGCTTATACAATAAGCAGTTCTTC.